Listed here are 6 T cell receptor beta chains from one sample, sequenced in a study of shared clonotypes between healthy human individuals. The repertoire was sequenced with immunoSEQ multiplex PCR; TCRdb's copy has only in-frame clones and lacks some. The sample holds 1.4 million or so clones, about 98.5% seen once. Sequenced: naive CD4+ T cells sorted from blood. The sample's subset: CD45RA+ positively selected. These receptors all stem from a man under 40 in good health.

The chain uses TRBV9 and TRBJ2-1; 13 nucleotides align to TRBD2. Germline V lookup: CDR1 SGDLS, CDR2 YYNGEE. V lost 0 bases, J lost 2 bases, and 2 bases stayed unmatched. CDR3 length equals 17 residues. CDR3 sequence: CASSVETSGRAYNEQFF. CDR3 nucleotide sequence: TGTGCCAGCAGCGTAGAAACTAGCGGGAGGGCCTACAATGAGCAGTTCTTC.

J is TRBJ2-1 and V is TRBV5-1, with 7 bases that match TRBD1. The V gene's germline CDR1 is SGHRS and CDR2 YFSETQ. With V trimmed by 5 bases and J by 5 bases, 4 bases remained unmatched. The CDR3 covers 13 residues. CDR3 bases: TGCGCCAGCAGGGGGACAGTTGACAATGAGCAGTTCTTC. Its protein product is CASRGTVDNEQFF.

This chain uses TRBV7-3 with TRBJ2-3; 8 nucleotides align to TRBD2. CDR3 size: 15 residues. With V trimmed by 2 bases and J by 4 bases, 5 bases remained unmatched. The germline gives CDR1 SGHTA, CDR2 FQGTGA. CDR3 residues: CASSLGAGAPDTQYF. The CDR3 nucleotides read TGTGCCAGCAGCTTAGGAGCGGGAGCCCCAGATACGCAGTATTTT. The full variable domain, in which reference TRBV7-3 and TRBJ2-3 provide the parts outside the CDR3, is GAGVSQTPSNKVTEKGKYVELRCDPISGHTALYWYRQSLGQGPEFLIYFQGTGAADDSGLPNDRFFAVRPEGSVSTLKIQRTERGDSAVYLCASSLGAGAPDTQYFGPGTRLTVL.

This chain joins TRBV18 and TRBJ2-5; 10 bases are a match to TRBD2. CDR1 and CDR2 from the germline V gene are KGHSH and LQKENI. Trimming at V came to 0 bases and at J to 2 bases, leaving 3 bases not matched to a gene. This CDR3 has 16 amino acids. CDR3 DNA: TGTGCCAGCTCACCACCGCTAGCGGGAGTGCAAGAGACCCAGTACTTC. Amino acid sequence: CASSPPLAGVQETQYF.

This chain joins TRBV27 and TRBJ2-7; 7 bases line up with TRBD2. V shed 6 bases and J 6 bases; nucleotides not matched to a gene: 14. Germline V gene data show CDR1 as MNHEY and CDR2 as SMNVEV (reference sequence). The CDR3 covers 15 residues. The CDR3 DNA reads as TGTGCCAGCAGCCCCCAGCCCCTAGCGGCCGGCGAGCAGTACTTC. Its translation: CASSPQPLAAGEQYF.

A note on this clone: The sample has other DNA sequences that encode this CDR3 too. This chain connects TRBV5-1 to TRBJ2-3, with 7 bases fitting TRBD2. V lost 1 base and J lost 0; bases outside the gene matches: 5. This CDR3 region has 16 residues. Per the germline V gene, CDR1 is SGHRS and CDR2 is YFSETQ. In DNA, the CDR3 is TGCGCCAGCAGCTTGCTCGGGGGGAGCAGCACAGATACGCAGTATTTT. It translates to CASSLLGGSSTDTQYF.